The 20 T cell receptor beta chains given below trace back to one sample, sequenced in a study of cytomegalovirus exposure and HLA in healthy donors. Assay: immunoSEQ multiplex PCR; the TCRdb copy retains only in-frame clones and omits some. The sample consists of 70,000 to 80,000 clones, 90% to 95% of them appearing once. What was sequenced was PBMCs. The origin of the receptors is a young woman in good health and CMV-seropositive.

This clone occurred a few times. Other nucleotide sequences from this sample produce the same CDR3. V usage is TRBV7-6 and J usage is TRBJ1-2; a weak D match, TRBD1 (5 bases). Germline CDR1 is SGHVS and CDR2 is FNYEAQ. CDR3 size: 15 residues. The V gene lost 1 base and the J gene lost 7 bases, with 16 bases spanning the gap. CDR3 protein: CASSLGGRGYGGYTF. DNA of the CDR3: TGTGCCAGCAGCTTAGGGGGTCGGGGGTACGGTGGCTACACCTTC.

Here the CDR3 reads CASSPGTGVETQYF. CDR3 bases: TGCGCCAGCAGCCCTGGGACAGGGGTAGAGACCCAGTACTTC. This sequence joins TRBV5-1 and TRBJ2-5, with 10 bases aligning to TRBD1. This CDR3 is 14 amino acids long. Trimming cost V 4 bases and J 4 bases; bases outside gene matches: 4. CDR1 and CDR2 (germline): SGHRS, YFSETQ.

The chain employs TRBV12-1 and TRBJ1-5; the DNA was not compared with TRBD1, the D call given in the table. TRBV12-1 is designated a pseudogene. This CDR3 spans 15 amino acids. The CDR3 loop is CASSFVIRGRQPQHF. Written as DNA, the CDR3 is TGTGCCAGCAGCTTTGTGATCAGGGGCCGGCAGCCCCAGCATTTT.

The chain combines TRBV5-1 with TRBJ2-7; TRBD1 aligns across 7 bases. This CDR3 has 15 amino acids. The germline V gene encodes CDR1 SGHRS and CDR2 YFSETQ. V lost 2 bases, J lost 2 bases, and 7 bases stayed unmatched. CDR3 amino acids: CASSFLDRDPYEQYF. The CDR3, as DNA: TGCGCCAGCAGCTTTCTTGACAGGGATCCCTACGAGCAGTACTTC. Based on the CDR3 plus reference TRBV5-1 and TRBJ2-7, the full variable domain is KAGVTQTPRYLIKTRGQQVTLSCSPISGHRSVSWYQQTPGQGLQFLFEYFSETQRNKGNFPGRFSGRQFSNSRSEMNVSTLELGDSALYLCASSFLDRDPYEQYFGPGTRLTVT.

The chain recombines TRBV6-5 with TRBJ1-1; D not certain. This CDR3 region has 13 residues. V was trimmed by 5 bases and J by 1 base, leaving 8 bases between them. Germline V gene sequence: CDR1 MNHEY, CDR2 SVGAGI. In nucleotides, the CDR3 is TGTGCCAGCAGTAACGGAGGGAACACTGAAGCTTTCTTT. It yields the protein CASSNGGNTEAFF.

This chain links TRBV6-1 with TRBJ1-4, with D unclear. Trimming took off 4 bases at V and 3 bases at J, with 12 bases between the two ends. Germline V gene sequence: CDR1 MNHNS, CDR2 SASEGT. This CDR3 spans 15 amino acids. Here the CDR3 DNA reads TGTGCCAGCAGTGCCTTAGGAGGCTCTAATGAAAAACTGTTTTTT. This sequence encodes CASSALGGSNEKLFF.

This chain joins TRBV5-1 and TRBJ1-3; 7 positions agree with TRBD1. CDR3 length equals 15 residues. With 4 bases clipped from V and 0 bases from J, the junction kept 4 bases outside the gene matches. Germline-derived CDR1 and CDR2 are SGHRS and YFSETQ. CDR3 region: CASSRDRVSGNTIYF. The CDR3 DNA follows: TGCGCCAGCAGCCGCGACAGGGTCTCTGGAAACACCATATATTTT. Full variable domain (rest looked up from reference TRBV5-1 and TRBJ1-3): KAGVTQTPRYLIKTRGQQVTLSCSPISGHRSVSWYQQTPGQGLQFLFEYFSETQRNKGNFPGRFSGRQFSNSRSEMNVSTLELGDSALYLCASSRDRVSGNTIYFGEGSWLTVV.

This rearrangement joins TRBV7-9 to TRBJ1-6; D is undetermined. V lost 4 bases and J 6 bases, leaving 10 bases between the germline ends. The germline V gene encodes CDR1 SEHNR and CDR2 FQNEAQ (reference sequence). The CDR3 is 14 residues long. Written as DNA, the CDR3 is TGTGCCAGCAGCTACGGGAACCTTAATTCACCCCTCCACTTT. It is translated as CASSYGNLNSPLHF.

This clone appeared once. V is TRBV11-2 and J is TRBJ2-3, with a tentative D call TRBD2 (5 bases). Germline V gene sequence: CDR1 SGHAT, CDR2 FQNNGV. The length of the CDR3 is 16 residues. Trimming took 1 base from V and 0 from J, leaving 11 bases between them. For the CDR3, the DNA is TGTGCCAGCAGCTTAGGGGTCGGGGTAAGCACAGATACGCAGTATTTT. Translation: CASSLGVGVSTDTQYF.

The chain couples TRBV11-2 to TRBJ1-6; the match to TRBD1 covers 7 bases. Germline CDR1 and CDR2: SGHAT and FQNNGV. This CDR3 is 15 amino acids long. With 4 bases clipped from V and 7 bases from J, the junction kept 7 bases outside the gene matches. CDR3 loop: CASSSIRDRNSPLHF. CDR3 sequence (DNA): TGTGCCAGCAGCTCAATCCGGGACAGAAATTCACCCCTCCACTTT.

The chain links TRBV27 to TRBJ2-1, with a possible D match to TRBD2 (6 bases). The V and J ends lost 5 bases and 6 bases respectively, with 14 bases between them. CDR1 MNHEY and CDR2 SMNVEV come from the germline V gene (reference sequence). This CDR3 is built from 14 residues. CDR3 sequence (DNA): TGTGCCAGCAGTCGCGGGATGAATCCCAATGAGCAGTTCTTC. Its translation: CASSRGMNPNEQFF.

This chain joins TRBV5-1 and TRBJ1-3; D might be TRBD1 (5 bases). V dropped 1 base and J dropped 3 bases, with 5 bases sitting between them. This CDR3 is built from 13 residues. Germline values: CDR1 SGHRS, CDR2 YFSETQ. For the CDR3, the DNA is TGCGCCAGCAGCTTGCAGGGTGGAAACACCATATATTTT. It is translated as CASSLQGGNTIYF.

V gene TRBV15 combines with J gene TRBJ1-2, with D hard to call. CDR1 is LNHNV and CDR2 is YYDKDF in the germline V gene (reference sequence). This CDR3 region has 14 residues. The V end lost 1 base, the J end lost 6 bases, and 12 bases lay between the germline ends. The CDR3 nucleotides read TGTGCCACCAGCAGAGGTCGGGAGTACGATGGCTACACCTTC. It encodes CATSRGREYDGYTF.

The chain couples TRBV27 to TRBJ1-6; D is undetermined. V was cut by 4 bases and J by 8 bases, with 12 bases left in between. Germline values: CDR1 MNHEY, CDR2 SMNVEV (reference sequence). The CDR3 has 14 amino acids. The CDR3 DNA is TGTGCCAGCAGTTACGCGGGCGGGGATTCACCCCTCCACTTT. This codes for CASSYAGGDSPLHF.

J is TRBJ1-5 and V is TRBV12-5, with D tentatively TRBD1 (5 bases). The germline V and J ends were trimmed by 4 bases and 2 bases, with 15 bases remaining between them. The germline V gene encodes CDR1 LGHNT and CDR2 FRNRAP. The CDR3 runs 16 residues. DNA of the CDR3: TGTGCTAGTGGTTGGGTGCAGGGCCAGGGCAATCAGCCCCAGCATTTT. It is translated as CASGWVQGQGNQPQHF.

This chain joins TRBV4-1 and TRBJ2-7; 7 nucleotides line up with TRBD1. The trim removed 2 bases at V and 2 bases at J, leaving 12 bases unmatched. This CDR3 spans 17 amino acids. Germline CDR1 reads MGHRA; CDR2 reads YSYEKL. In DNA form, the CDR3 reads TGCGCCAGCAGCCAAAGGCCCGGGACAGCGGAGACCTACGAGCAGTACTTC. It codes for CASSQRPGTAETYEQYF.

V usage is TRBV4-1 and J usage is TRBJ2-7; 9 bases match TRBD2. Germline CDR1 and CDR2: MGHRA and YSYEKL. The CDR3 sequence is 21 residues long. Unmatched junction bases numbered 24, after V lost 2 bases and J lost 4 bases. The CDR3 sequence: CASSQFWSDRGRGGYRYEQYF. The CDR3 nucleotides read TGCGCCAGCAGCCAATTTTGGTCCGACCGGGGGCGGGGGGGCTATAGATACGAGCAGTACTTC.

This chain uses TRBV5-6 with TRBJ2-5; 7 nucleotides line up with TRBD1. The CDR3 length is 14 residues. Germline trimming cut 0 bases from V and 3 bases from J; bases unmatched to any gene: 2. The germline V gene has CDR1 SGHDT and CDR2 YYEEEE. CDR3 sequence: CASSLVGTEETQYF. Here the CDR3 DNA reads TGTGCCAGCAGCTTGGTAGGGACAGAAGAGACCCAGTACTTC.

V gene TRBV25-1 combines with J gene TRBJ1-4; a weak D match, TRBD1 (6 bases). Germline V gives CDR1 MGHDK, CDR2 SYGVNS. V shed 4 bases and J shed 4 bases, with 10 bases lying between them. CDR3 size: 14 residues. The CDR3 DNA reads as TGTGCCAGCAGTGCTGGACAGAATAATGAAAAACTGTTTTTT. This codes for CASSAGQNNEKLFF.

The V and J genes are TRBV13 and TRBJ2-1; 8 bases are shared with TRBD2. The germline V gene has CDR1 PRHDT and CDR2 FYEKMQ (reference sequence). The CDR3 is 16 amino acids. V lost 4 bases to trimming and J lost 7 bases; unmatched junction nucleotides: 12. CDR3 nucleotide sequence: TGTGCCAGCAGCTCTACCGCCGCGGGAGGTTTTAATGAGCAGTTCTTC. This codes for CASSSTAAGGFNEQFF.